Presented here are 5 T cell receptor beta chains from one specimen sequenced in a study of blood T cell repertoires in COVID-19. Using immunoSEQ multiplex PCR, the repertoire was profiled, and TCRdb retains in-frame clones only, with some absent. Seen here are tens of thousands of clones, over 60% observed once, and the top ten hold 15% to 20%. The source material was peripheral blood. The origin of the receptors is a woman older than 75 with active or convalescent COVID-19.

The J gene is TRBJ2-2, the V gene TRBV6-1; 9 nucleotides agree with TRBD1. The trim removed 2 bases at V and 6 bases at J, leaving 7 bases unmatched. The CDR3 is made up of 16 amino acids. Germline V gene sequence: CDR1 MNHNS, CDR2 SASEGT. This CDR3 is CASSELGQGIAGELFF. For the CDR3, the DNA is TGTGCCAGCAGTGAACTAGGACAGGGGATAGCCGGGGAGCTGTTTTTT.

Comment on this clone: Additional DNA sequences in this sample encode the identical CDR3. J is TRBJ1-2 and V is TRBV9, with D possibly TRBD1 on 6 matching bases. The length of the CDR3 is 11 residues. Germline V lookup: CDR1 SGDLS, CDR2 YYNGEE. Between the trimmed V and J ends, which lost 7 bases and 8 bases, there was a span of 12 bases. CDR3 in DNA: TGTGCCAGCTGGGGGCTGGGAGGCTACACCTTC. This sequence encodes CASWGLGGYTF.

The rearrangement uses TRBV14 and TRBJ2-3; 8 nucleotides agree with TRBD1. V trimming: 3 bases; J trimming: 5 bases; junction bases outside the gene matches: 7. Germline V gene data show CDR1 as SGHDN and CDR2 as FVKESK. This CDR3 is built from 15 residues. The CDR3 loop is CASSHTGGSGDTQYF. The CDR3 DNA sequence: TGTGCCAGCAGCCACACAGGGGGTTCAGGAGATACGCAGTATTTT.

The chain carries TRBV10-2 and TRBJ2-7, with 9 positions matching TRBD1. This CDR3 spans 16 amino acids. The germline V gene has CDR1 WSHSY and CDR2 SAAADI. J gave up 1 base and V 4 bases, and 8 bases lay outside the gene matches. CDR3 bases: TGCGCCAGCAGTGGAGTTGGACAGGGGAAGTCCTACGAGCAGTACTTC. Translated: CASSGVGQGKSYEQYF.

The chain couples TRBV28 to TRBJ1-5, with a weak D call TRBD1 (6 bases). The CDR3 runs 16 residues. Germline V CDR1 and CDR2: MDHEN, SYDVKM. V lost 8 bases and J lost 3, with 20 bases in between. The CDR3 region has the DNA TGTGCCAGCGCCTCCCTCTCGACAGGAATCAATCAGCCCCAGCATTTT. This gives the protein CASASLSTGINQPQHF.